This entry features one T cell receptor (beta chain) sequence. With V trimmed by 7 bases and J by 7 bases, 10 bases remained unmatched. The germline gives CDR1 SGHDN, CDR2 FVKESK. This CDR3 comprises 14 residues. This sample is drawn from a study of T cells in Graves' hyperthyroidism and ophthalmopathy. The CDR3 regions of TCR beta were amplified from RNA transcripts. First-round RT-PCR with HTBI primers amplified the TCR CDR3 region. TCRdb itself ran the multiplex PCR reads through MiXCR, one entry per CDR3 protein. The table records some 490,000 distinct CDR3 sequences, around a fifth of them present only once.

Sequenced sample: blood. The V call is TRBV14, the J call TRBJ2-3; 8 bases map to TRBD2. The sequence was collected from a woman in her seventies with Graves' ophthalmopathy. The CDR3 sequence: CASTPSGSRNTQYF. The CDR3 nucleotides are TGTGCCAGCACCCCGAGCGGGAGTAGGAATACGCAGTATTTT.